This note documents a single TCR beta chain sequence. Its antigen is as yet unknown. Trimming removed 9 bases from V and 7 bases from J, with 6 bases in between. The CDR3 is made up of 10 amino acids. Germline V gene data show CDR1 as ENHRY and CDR2 as SYGVKD. The entry originates in a study of cytomegalovirus exposure and HLA in healthy donors. Study-level results: Researchers had no immune exposure information except CMV serostatus available. Analysis performed later showed TCR beta chains linked to HLA being more clonally expanded than equally common others. Cytomegalovirus association was listed for 164 TCR beta chains.

The PCR made use of 60 Vbeta and 13 Jbeta primers. In the original processing: In a later analysis, the count reached tens of millions of unique TCR beta chains, with about 9.9 million shared. Clones were sequenced by immunoSEQ multiplex PCR, and TCRdb holds only the in-frame ones, with some missing. For V, J and clone size, that table is used; D and trimming come from the DNA. Here the sample table reports tens of thousands of clones. What was sequenced was PBMCs. This sequence originates from a man aged 45-65 years in good health and CMV-seropositive. V usage is TRBV10-3 and J usage is TRBJ2-2; no clear D. CDR3 nucleotides: TGTGCCATATCTAACGGGGAGCTGTTTTTT. It codes for CAISNGELFF.